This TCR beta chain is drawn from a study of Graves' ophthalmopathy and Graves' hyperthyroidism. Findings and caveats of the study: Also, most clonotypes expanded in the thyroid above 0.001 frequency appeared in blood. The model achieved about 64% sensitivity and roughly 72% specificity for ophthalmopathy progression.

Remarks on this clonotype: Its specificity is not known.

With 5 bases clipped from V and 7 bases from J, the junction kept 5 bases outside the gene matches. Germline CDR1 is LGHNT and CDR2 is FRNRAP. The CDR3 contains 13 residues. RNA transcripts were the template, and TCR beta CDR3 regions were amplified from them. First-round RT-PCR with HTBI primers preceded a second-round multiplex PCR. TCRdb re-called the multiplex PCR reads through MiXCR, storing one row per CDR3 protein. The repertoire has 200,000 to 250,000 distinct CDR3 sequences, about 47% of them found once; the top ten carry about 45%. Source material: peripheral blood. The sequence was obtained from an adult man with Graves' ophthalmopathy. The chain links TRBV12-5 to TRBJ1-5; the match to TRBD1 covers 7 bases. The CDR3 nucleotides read TGTGCTAGTGGTGTGACAGGGAGGCAGCCCCAGCATTTT. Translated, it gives CASGVTGRQPQHF. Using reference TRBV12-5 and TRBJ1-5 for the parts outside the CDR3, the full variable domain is DARVTQTPRHKVTEMGQEVTMRCQPILGHNTVFWYRQTMMQGLELLAYFRNRAPLDDSGMPKDRFSAEMPDATLATLKIQPSEPRDSAVYFCASGVTGRQPQHFGDGTRLSIL.